Listed below are T cell receptor beta chains from one sample, sequenced in a study of T cell repertoires in cytomegalovirus infection. These receptors have no identified antigens. TCRdb re-analysed the reads in MiXCR, keeping a single row per CDR3 protein. The top ten hold about an eighth of the sample, which has about 310,000 distinct CDR3 sequences, 20% to 30% seen once. This specimen consisted of cultured PBMCs, obtained from culture after CMV antigen stimulation. The receptors were gathered from a human donor in good health (CMV status not recorded). Some clones in this sample may be carry-over from other donors' samples. Each CDR3 is given with its conserved first and last residue.

V	J	CDR3
TRBV4-2	TRBJ2-2	CASSSRTSGPTGELFF
TRBV7-2	TRBJ1-2	CASSLEGNYGYTF
TRBV15	TRBJ2-2	CATSTRVTGELFF
TRBV2	TRBJ1-2	CASSDGYAGYTF
TRBV20-1	TRBJ1-2	CSAGGAGYGYTF
TRBV7-2	TRBJ1-4	CASSLSDATNEKLFF
TRBV7-2	TRBJ2-3	CASSPLGGSGRVTDTQYF
TRBV6-2/TRBV6-3	TRBJ2-1	CASRDRGPNEQFF
TRBV19	TRBJ1-1	CASSRWTEDTEAFF
TRBV5-1	TRBJ1-2	CASSSTIENGYTF
TRBV4-3	TRBJ2-6	CASSQSGGTGANVLTF
TRBV7-2	TRBJ2-1	CASSPRVGAEQFF
TRBV28	TRBJ2-1	CASNHGARNEQFF
TRBV30	TRBJ2-1	CAWSGTGTSNYNEQFF
TRBV6-1	TRBJ2-5	CASSVPPGRGKTQYF
TRBV7-9	TRBJ2-7	CASSLGPGGSYEQYF
TRBV30	TRBJ1-1	CAWGGTGITEAFF
TRBV6-5	TRBJ1-4	CASSRKGEVNEKLFF
TRBV12-3/TRBV12-4	TRBJ2-2	CASSLGAVGTGELFF
TRBV5-1	TRBJ1-1	CASRRTGTGFQNTEAFF
TRBV29-1	TRBJ2-2	CSVGVAVNTGELFF
TRBV7-2	TRBJ1-6	CASSQGQGNSPLHF